The 8 T cell receptor beta chains below come from one sample, sequenced in a study of a mutant IDH1 vaccine in newly diagnosed glioma. Documented time point: baseline, week 1 (first vaccination visit). Treatment meaning: pre-vaccination baseline after standard-of-care therapy. Generated by immunoSEQ multiplex PCR, the TCRdb table keeps only in-frame clones and is missing some. The sample has some 90,000 clones, around 79% seen once. Sequenced material: PBMCs, taken from a glioma patient treated with radiotherapy, temozolomide or both. These receptor sequences come from a man between 35 and 55 years old with glioma. Some clones in this sample may be carry-over from other donors' samples.

The rearrangement uses TRBV6-1 and TRBJ2-4, with a tentative D call TRBD2 (5 bases). The CDR3 is 15 residues long. V dropped 2 bases and J dropped 2 bases, with 10 bases sitting between them. The V gene's germline CDR1 is MNHNS and CDR2 SASEGT. The CDR3 DNA follows: TGTGCCAGCAGTGAATCCCCCGGGACCAAAAACATTCAGTACTTC. It codes for CASSESPGTKNIQYF.

The chain has TRBV10-3 and TRBJ2-7, with D maybe TRBD2 (5 bases). This CDR3 is built from 12 residues. Germline loops: CDR1 ENHRY, CDR2 SYGVKD. V lost 4 bases and J 5 bases, leaving 9 bases between the germline ends. The CDR3 is CAISGGGDEQYF. In nucleotides, the CDR3 is TGTGCCATCAGTGGAGGAGGAGACGAGCAGTACTTC.

The J gene is TRBJ1-5, the V gene TRBV10-2; 7 bases fit TRBD1. Germline CDR1 WSHSY, CDR2 SAAADI. The CDR3 sequence is 17 residues long. V trimming: 8 bases; J trimming: 2 bases; junction bases outside the gene matches: 15. The CDR3 coding sequence is TGCGCCAGCCTTGACACAGGGGCGGGGATTCGCAATCAGCCCCAGCATTTT. Encoded protein: CASLDTGAGIRNQPQHF.

The J gene is TRBJ2-7, the V gene TRBV7-6, with 9 bases identical to TRBD2. Per the germline V gene, CDR1 is SGHVS and CDR2 is FNYEAQ. The CDR3 extends over 14 amino acids. The trim removed 4 bases at V and 3 bases at J, leaving 4 bases unmatched. Here the CDR3 DNA reads TGTGCCAGCAGCTCCTATAGCGGGGGCTACGAGCAGTACTTC. This sequence encodes CASSSYSGGYEQYF. Full variable domain (missing parts from reference TRBV7-6 and TRBJ2-7): GAGVSQSPRYKVTKRGQDVALRCDPISGHVSLYWYRQALGQGPEFLTYFNYEAQQDKSGLPNDRFSAERPEGSISTLTIQRTEQRDSAMYRCASSSYSGGYEQYFGPGTRLTVT.

The chain is built from TRBV30 and TRBJ2-7; D possibly corresponds to TRBD2 (6 bases). The CDR3 extends over 14 amino acids. Between the trimmed V and J ends, which lost 0 bases and 0 bases, there was a span of 9 bases. From germline, CDR1 is GTSNPN and CDR2 SVGIG (reference sequence). CDR3 in DNA: TGTGCCTGGAGTGTATACGGGGGCTCCTACGAGCAGTACTTC. As protein: CAWSVYGGSYEQYF.

This clone appeared a few times. The rearrangement uses TRBV29-1 and TRBJ1-1, with 9 bases identical to TRBD1. The germline V gene encodes CDR1 SQVTM and CDR2 ANQGSEA. V trimming: 4 bases; J trimming: 2 bases; junction bases outside the gene matches: 2. The CDR3 is 13 residues long. CDR3 coding DNA: TGCAGCGTTGGGGGACAGGGAAACACTGAAGCTTTCTTT. It encodes CSVGGQGNTEAFF. The full variable domain, rest sourced from reference TRBV29-1 and TRBJ1-1, is SAVISQKPSRDICQRGTSLTIQCQVDSQVTMMFWYRQQPGQSLTLIATANQGSEATYESGFVIDKFPISRPNLTFSTLTVSNMSPEDSSIYLCSVGGQGNTEAFFGQGTRLTVV.

The chain recombines TRBV6-5 with TRBJ2-7, with TRBD1 identical over 10 bases. Germline lookup yields CDR1 MNHEY and CDR2 SVGAGI. The CDR3 spans 15 residues. V lost 0 bases and J lost 2; bases outside the gene matches: 1. The CDR3 nucleotides are TGTGCCAGCAGTTACTCGACAGGGGGCGCCTACGAGCAGTACTTC. Its protein is CASSYSTGGAYEQYF.

V is TRBV2 and J is TRBJ1-2, with a weak D call TRBD1 (6 bases). CDR1 is SNHLY, CDR2 FYNNEI, per germline. V was trimmed by 7 bases and J by 4 bases, leaving 16 bases between them. The CDR3 totals 14 residues. The CDR3 DNA sequence: TGTGCCAGCACGAGAGTAGGGGGTAGCTATGGCTACACCTTC. This codes for CASTRVGGSYGYTF.